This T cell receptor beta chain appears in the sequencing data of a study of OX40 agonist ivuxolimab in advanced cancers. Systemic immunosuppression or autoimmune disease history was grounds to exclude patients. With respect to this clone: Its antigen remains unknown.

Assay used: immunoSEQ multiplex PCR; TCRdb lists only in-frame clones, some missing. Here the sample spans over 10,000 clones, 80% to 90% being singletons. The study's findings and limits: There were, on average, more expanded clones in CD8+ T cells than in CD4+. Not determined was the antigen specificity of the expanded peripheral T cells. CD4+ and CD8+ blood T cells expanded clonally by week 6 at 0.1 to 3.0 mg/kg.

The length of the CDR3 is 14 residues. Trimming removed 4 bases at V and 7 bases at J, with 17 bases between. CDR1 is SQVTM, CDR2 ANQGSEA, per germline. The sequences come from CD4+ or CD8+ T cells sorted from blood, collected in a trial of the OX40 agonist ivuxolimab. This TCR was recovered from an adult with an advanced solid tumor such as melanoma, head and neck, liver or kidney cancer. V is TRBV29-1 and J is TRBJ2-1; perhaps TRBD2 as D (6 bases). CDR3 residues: CSVGGDSRMNEQFF. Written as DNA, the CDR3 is TGCAGCGTTGGTGGGGACTCCCGCATGAATGAGCAGTTCTTC.